These 10 T cell receptor beta chains originate from one sample sequenced in a study of blood T cell repertoires in COVID-19. Sequenced by immunoSEQ multiplex PCR; TCRdb stores in-frame clones only, minus some. The sample carries hundreds of thousands of clones, 88% recorded once. The material sequenced was peripheral blood. The receptors originated from a woman in her thirties or forties who had recovered from COVID-19.

The V call is TRBV5-1, the J call TRBJ1-2, with D possibly being TRBD1 (5 bases). Germline V CDR1 and CDR2: SGHRS, YFSETQ. The CDR3 runs 15 residues. V lost 0 bases to trimming and J lost 0 bases, with 9 bases between them. CDR3 protein: CASSLAGRANYGYTF. DNA for the CDR3: TGCGCCAGCAGCTTGGCGGGCAGGGCTAACTATGGCTACACCTTC.

The CDR3 sequence is CASTSPGYGYTF. CDR3 sequence (DNA): TGTGCCAGCACTAGTCCAGGGTATGGCTACACCTTC. This chain joins TRBV6-5 and TRBJ1-2, with D maybe TRBD1 (5 bases). This CDR3 is built from 12 residues. V was clipped by 7 bases and J by 5 bases, with 11 bases between them. CDR1 and CDR2 from the germline V gene are MNHEY and SVGAGI.

The DNA for the CDR3 is TGTGCCAGCAGCCAATTTGGCGGAGGCACCGGGGAGCTGTTTTTT. Protein product: CASSQFGGGTGELFF. The chain joins TRBV3-1 (or the pseudogene TRBV3-2) to TRBJ2-2; D perhaps matches TRBD2 (5 bases). CDR3 length: 15 residues. Per germline, CDR1 LGHDT and CDR2 YNNKEL (reference sequence). Trimming removed 2 bases from V and 4 bases from J, with 11 bases in between.

This chain uses TRBV7-3 with TRBJ2-5, with 8 bases aligning to TRBD1. Per germline, CDR1 SGHTA and CDR2 FQGTGA. The CDR3 runs to 15 residues. The V gene end was trimmed by 1 base and the J gene end by 4 bases; junction bases not matched to a gene: 5. CDR3 sequence reads: CASSLRGRGPETQYF. CDR3 in DNA: TGTGCCAGCAGCTTAAGGGGCAGGGGGCCAGAGACCCAGTACTTC.

The chain is built from TRBV3-1 (or the pseudogene TRBV3-2) and TRBJ1-1, with unresolved D. With 1 base removed from V and 1 base from J, the gap between germline ends came to 7 bases. The CDR3 length is 14 residues. From germline, CDR1 is LGHDT and CDR2 YNNKEL (reference sequence). Here the CDR3 reads CASSQGAKNTEAFF. In DNA, the CDR3 is TGTGCCAGCAGCCAAGGCGCCAAGAACACTGAAGCTTTCTTT.

The genes are TRBV5-5 and TRBJ2-1; D is possibly TRBD2 (6 bases). The germline CDR1 and CDR2 sequences are SGHKS and YYEKEE (reference sequence). The V gene lost 4 bases and the J gene lost 6 bases, with 14 bases spanning the gap. CDR3 length: 14 residues. The CDR3 DNA reads TGTGCCAGCAGCCCGCGGGGTAGTCGCAATGAGCAGTTCTTC. Its protein is CASSPRGSRNEQFF.

The V and J genes are TRBV11-2 and TRBJ2-1; 7 bases line up with TRBD2. J gave up 5 bases and V 3 bases, and 10 bases lay outside the gene matches. The CDR3 totals 16 residues. The germline gives CDR1 SGHAT, CDR2 FQNNGV. CDR3 protein: CASSFPRGTAHNEQFF. Written as DNA, the CDR3 is TGTGCCAGCAGCTTCCCGCGGGGGACGGCCCACAATGAGCAGTTCTTC.

The chain is built from TRBV27 and TRBJ2-1; 7 bases fit TRBD2. Unmatched junction bases numbered 2, after V lost 0 bases and J lost 0 bases. CDR3 length: 16 residues. CDR1 and CDR2 (germline): MNHEY, SMNVEV (reference sequence). CDR3 DNA: TGTGCCAGCAGTTTATCGGGCGGGAGCTCCTACAATGAGCAGTTCTTC. It specifies CASSLSGGSSYNEQFF.

This rearrangement joins TRBV11-3 to TRBJ2-1, with 15 bases fitting TRBD2. This CDR3 region has 18 residues. Unmatched junction bases numbered 6, after V lost 1 base and J lost 5 bases. Germline-derived CDR1 and CDR2 are SGHNT and YENEEA. CDR3: CASSLGVGLAGGDNEQFF. The DNA for the CDR3 is TGTGCCAGCAGCTTAGGGGTGGGACTAGCGGGAGGTGACAATGAGCAGTTCTTC.

The V gene is TRBV19, the J gene TRBJ1-2; maybe TRBD1 (5 bases). Trimming took off 6 bases at V and 7 bases at J, with 12 bases between the two ends. CDR3 length: 12 residues. Germline CDR1 and CDR2: LNHDA and SQIVND (reference sequence). CDR3 nucleotide sequence: TGTGCCAGTAGAACCGGGGGGAGTGGCTACACCTTC. Translated: CASRTGGSGYTF.